This T cell receptor beta chain is drawn from a study of blood T cell repertoires in COVID-19. Study-level background: Sites in the United States, Italy and Spain provided acute and convalescent COVID-19 samples. T cells, B-cell-depleted T cells, or PBMCs provided the cDNA or gDNA that served as material.

This clone appeared a few times. Recruited during active infection, patients (from Seattle) were subsequently followed longitudinally. CDR1 is SGHTA and CDR2 is FQGNSA in the germline V gene. V was clipped by 5 bases and J by 5 bases; unmatched bases: 11. This CDR3 is 15 amino acids long. As originally analysed: Researchers report that nucleated cell counts were estimated from reference gene primer amplification. The assay was immunoSEQ multiplex PCR, and TCRdb's table has in-frame clones only and misses some. Clone size and the V and J calls come from that table; the DNA yielded D and trimming. The table has approximately 150,000 clones, more than 75% seen once.

This clonotype originated in a woman of 80 years or more with COVID-19, enrolled during active disease. The chain employs TRBV7-2 and TRBJ1-2, with 7 bases aligning to TRBD1. Sequenced material: peripheral blood. The CDR3 loop is CASSPETGPGYGYTF. The CDR3 DNA follows: TGTGCCAGCAGCCCCGAGACAGGGCCAGGGTATGGCTACACCTTC.